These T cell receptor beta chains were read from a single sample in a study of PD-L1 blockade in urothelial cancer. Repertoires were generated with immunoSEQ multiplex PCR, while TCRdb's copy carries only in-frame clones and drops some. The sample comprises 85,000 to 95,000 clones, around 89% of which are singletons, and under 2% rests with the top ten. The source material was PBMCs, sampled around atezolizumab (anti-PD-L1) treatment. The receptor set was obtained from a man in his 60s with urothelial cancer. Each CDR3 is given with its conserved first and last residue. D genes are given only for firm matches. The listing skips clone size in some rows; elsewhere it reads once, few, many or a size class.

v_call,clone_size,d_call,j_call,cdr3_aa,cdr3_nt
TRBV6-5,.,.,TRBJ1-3,CASSYSSRGGNTIYF,TGTGCCAGCAGTTACTCGAGCAGGGGAGGAAACACCATATATTTT
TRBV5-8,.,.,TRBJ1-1,CASSLGREAEAFF,TGTGCCAGCAGCTTGGGCAGGGAGGCTGAAGCTTTCTTT
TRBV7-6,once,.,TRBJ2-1,CASSIPGHPNEQFF,TGTGCCAGCAGCATTCCGGGACATCCCAATGAGCAGTTCTTC
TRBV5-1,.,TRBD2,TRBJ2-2,CASSLDRGRATGELFF,TGCGCCAGCAGCTTGGACCGGGGGAGGGCTACCGGGGAGCTGTTTTTT
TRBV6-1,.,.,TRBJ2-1,CASTPPGGFYNEQFF,TGTGCCAGCACCCCCCCGGGGGGCTTCTACAATGAGCAGTTCTTC
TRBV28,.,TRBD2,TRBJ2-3,CASSLRTSGTSTDTQYF,TGTGCCAGCAGTCTCCGGACTAGCGGGACTAGCACAGATACGCAGTATTTT
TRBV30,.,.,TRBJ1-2,CAWSNGVGYTF,TGTGCCTGGAGTAACGGGGTTGGCTACACCTTC
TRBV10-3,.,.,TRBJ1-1,CAISRNSGSDGEAFF,TGTGCCATCAGCCGTAACTCAGGGTCCGACGGTGAAGCTTTCTTT
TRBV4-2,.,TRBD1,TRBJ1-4,CASSQEGTGSEKLFF,TGTGCCAGCAGCCAAGAAGGGACAGGGTCTGAAAAACTGTTTTTT
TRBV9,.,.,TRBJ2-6,CASRQTGANVLTF,TGTGCCAGCAGACAAACCGGGGCCAACGTCCTGACTTTC
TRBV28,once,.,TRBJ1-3,CASGGTGTGNTIYF,TGTGCCAGTGGGGGGACCGGAACTGGAAACACCATATATTTT
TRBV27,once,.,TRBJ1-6,CASSTGLTESPLHF,TGTGCCAGCAGTACGGGTCTAACGGAGTCACCCCTCCACTTT
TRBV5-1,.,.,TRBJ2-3,CASSPLSLPDTQYF,TGCGCCAGCAGCCCCCTGTCCCTACCAGATACGCAGTATTTT
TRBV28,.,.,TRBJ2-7,CASSLIGGGVEQYF,TGTGCCAGCAGTTTAATAGGTGGAGGGGTCGAGCAGTACTTC
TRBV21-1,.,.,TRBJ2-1,CASSKLRQGGHNEQFF,TGTGCCAGCAGCAAACTAAGACAGGGGGGCCACAATGAGCAGTTCTTC
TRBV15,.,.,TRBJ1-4,CATSRIGTNEKLFF,TGTGCCACCAGCAGAATTGGCACTAATGAAAAACTGTTTTTT
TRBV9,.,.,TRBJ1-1,CASSSRQRGEAFF,TGTGCCAGCAGCTCCCGACAGAGGGGGGAAGCTTTCTTT
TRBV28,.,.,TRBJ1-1,CASSSFSLVAEAFF,TGTGCCAGCAGTTCCTTCTCCTTAGTGGCTGAAGCTTTCTTT
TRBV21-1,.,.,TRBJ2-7,CASSPRTGPAYEQYF,TGTGCCAGCAGCCCCCGGACAGGGCCAGCTTACGAGCAGTACTTC
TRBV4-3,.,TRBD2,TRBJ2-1,CASSQSTSGVYNEQFF,TGCGCCAGCAGCCAATCGACTAGCGGGGTCTACAATGAGCAGTTCTTC
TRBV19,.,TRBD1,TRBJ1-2,CASRRTGEDYGYTF,TGTGCCAGTCGAAGGACAGGGGAGGACTACGGCTACACCTTC
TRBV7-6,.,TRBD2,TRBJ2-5,CASSLLGLVEETQYF,TGTGCCAGCAGCTTACTGGGACTAGTCGAAGAGACCCAGTACTTC
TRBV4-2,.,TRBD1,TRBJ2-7,CASSQEGQGGEEQYF,TGTGCCAGCAGCCAAGAGGGACAGGGGGGGGAGGAGCAGTACTTC
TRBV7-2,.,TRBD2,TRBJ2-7,CASSLRGGGSYEQYF,TGTGCCAGCAGCTTACGGGGGGGCGGTTCATACGAGCAGTACTTC
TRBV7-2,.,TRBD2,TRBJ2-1,CASSLVAGAYNEQFF,TGTGCCAGCAGCTTAGTTGCGGGAGCCTACAATGAGCAGTTCTTC
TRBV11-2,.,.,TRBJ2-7,CASSVLYEQYF,TGTGCCAGCAGCGTACTCTACGAGCAGTACTTC
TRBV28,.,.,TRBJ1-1,CASRPHTGPHTEAFF,TGTGCCAGCAGACCTCATACAGGGCCGCACACTGAAGCTTTCTTT
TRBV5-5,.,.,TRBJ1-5,CASSPGGDVRRQPQHF,TGTGCCAGCAGCCCTGGGGGGGATGTACGTCGTCAGCCCCAGCATTTT
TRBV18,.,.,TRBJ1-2,CASSPDRWYGYTF,TGTGCCAGCTCACCCGACAGATGGTATGGCTACACCTTC
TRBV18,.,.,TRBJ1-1,CASSPGQTNTEAFF,TGTGCCAGCTCACCTGGACAGACGAACACTGAAGCTTTCTTT
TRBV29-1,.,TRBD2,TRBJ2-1,CSVWLAGDFYYNEQFF,TGCAGCGTTTGGCTAGCGGGGGATTTTTATTACAATGAGCAGTTCTTC
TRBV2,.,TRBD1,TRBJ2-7,CASGTGGNEQYF,TGTGCCAGCGGGACAGGGGGGAACGAGCAGTACTTC
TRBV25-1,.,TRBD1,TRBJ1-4,CASNPTGLNEKLFF,TGTGCCAGCAATCCGACAGGGCTCAATGAAAAACTGTTTTTT
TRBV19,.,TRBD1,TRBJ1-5,CASSLLTGTGGKEPQHF,TGTGCCAGCTCTCTACTAACCGGGACAGGGGGTAAGGAGCCCCAGCATTTT
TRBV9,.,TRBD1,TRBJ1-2,CASSAARGQGAYTF,TGTGCCAGCAGCGCAGCTCGGGGACAGGGGGCCTACACCTTC
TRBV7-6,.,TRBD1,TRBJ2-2,CASSQGQINTGELFF,TGTGCCAGCAGCCAGGGACAGATAAACACCGGGGAGCTGTTTTTT
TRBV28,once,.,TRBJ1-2,CASGDAPTLYGYTF,TGTGCCTCCGGGGATGCGCCGACTCTCTATGGCTACACCTTC
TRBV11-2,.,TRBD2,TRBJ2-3,CASRQTSGTMPPDTQYF,TGTGCCAGCAGACAAACTTCCGGGACTATGCCACCAGATACGCAGTATTTT
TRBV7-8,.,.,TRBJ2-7,CASSLVGRMSSYEQYF,TGTGCCAGCAGCTTAGTAGGCAGGATGAGCTCCTACGAGCAGTACTTC
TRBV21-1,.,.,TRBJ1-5,CASSLTGGYGQPQHF,TGTGCCAGCAGCCTTACGGGGGGGTATGGTCAGCCCCAGCATTTT
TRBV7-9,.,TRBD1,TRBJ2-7,CASSGTGTYEQYF,TGTGCCAGCAGCGGGACAGGGACCTACGAGCAGTACTTC
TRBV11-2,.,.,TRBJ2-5,CASSGRGATVGETQYF,TGTGCCAGCAGCGGCCGCGGGGCTACGGTGGGAGAGACCCAGTACTTC
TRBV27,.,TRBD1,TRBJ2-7,CASSLGQGASYEQYF,TGTGCCAGCAGTTTAGGGCAGGGGGCCTCCTACGAGCAGTACTTC
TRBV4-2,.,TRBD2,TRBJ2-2,CASSLGLAGNTGELFF,TGTGCCAGCAGCCTAGGACTAGCGGGGAACACCGGGGAGCTGTTTTTT
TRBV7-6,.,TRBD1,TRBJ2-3,CASSFRGQDSTDTQYF,TGTGCCAGCAGCTTTAGGGGACAGGACAGTACAGATACGCAGTATTTT
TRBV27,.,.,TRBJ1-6,CASTITVNSPLHF,TGTGCCAGCACAATTACGGTTAATTCACCCCTCCACTTT
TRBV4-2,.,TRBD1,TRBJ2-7,CASSQGGTGEYEQYF,TGTGCCAGCAGCCAAGGGGGGACAGGGGAATACGAGCAGTACTTC
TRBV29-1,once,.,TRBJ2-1,CSATRGGSFNNEQFF,TGCAGCGCTACAAGGGGGGGGAGCTTTAACAATGAGCAGTTCTTC
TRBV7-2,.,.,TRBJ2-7,CASSLGPARLRTPYEQYF,TGTGCCAGCAGCTTAGGACCCGCTAGATTAAGAACCCCCTACGAGCAGTACTTC
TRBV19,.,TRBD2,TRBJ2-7,CASSITSGGAYEQYF,TGTGCCAGTAGTATCACTAGCGGGGGGGCGTACGAGCAGTACTTC
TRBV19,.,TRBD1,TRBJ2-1,CASKSGTGGGEQFF,TGTGCCAGTAAGTCCGGGACAGGGGGAGGTGAGCAGTTCTTC
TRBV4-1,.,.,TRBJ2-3,CASSQARPSQDTQYF,TGCGCCAGCAGCCAAGCGAGGCCATCTCAAGATACGCAGTATTTT